This TCR beta chain was recovered during a study of cytotoxic CD8 clonotypes in ibrutinib-treated CLL. Study background: The patients comprised roughly 12 relapsed/refractory and about 14 treatment-naive cases, around 17 IGHV unmutated. Study results and caveats: Ibrutinib response saw clonality rise, and progression saw it return toward baseline.

TCRdb's copy holds only in-frame clones and misses some; the assay was immunoSEQ multiplex PCR. Here the sample spans about 25,000 clones, approximately 85% being singletons. As concerns this clone: Its target is not known.

V shed 4 bases and J shed 1 base, with 11 bases lying between them. Germline V gene lookup returns CDR1 SQVTM and CDR2 ANQGSEA. The length of the CDR3 is 13 residues. J is TRBJ2-7 and V is TRBV29-1; no clear D gene. The starting material was PBMCs, obtained after 24 months of ibrutinib treatment. The TCR sequence derives from a human donor with chronic lymphocytic leukemia. The CDR3 nucleotides are TGCAGCGTTGCCGGTCAGGAGTCCTACGAGCAGTACTTC. The encoded protein is CSVAGQESYEQYF.